The 2 T cell receptor beta chains presented below share a single source sample, sequenced in a study of shared clonotypes between healthy human individuals. Produced via immunoSEQ multiplex PCR; TCRdb's table is partial and in-frame only. The sample contains hundreds of thousands of clones, around 95% of which appear only once. Naive CD8 isolation took CD45RO-negative cells positively selected for CCR7 and excluded terminally differentiated effector memory CD45RA+ cells. Sequences were obtained from naive CD8+ T cells sorted from blood. These receptors all stem from a woman in her 30s in good health.

The chain carries TRBV9 and TRBJ2-1, with D perhaps assigned TRBD1 or TRBD2 (5 bases each). V lost 2 bases, J lost 6 bases, and 21 bases lay in between. Germline CDR1 reads SGDLS; CDR2 reads YYNGEE. CDR3 length: 17 amino acids. CDR3 in amino acids: CASSVGVVSGKGNEQFF. The DNA for the CDR3 is TGTGCCAGCAGCGTGGGGGTCGTATCCGGGAAGGGCAATGAGCAGTTCTTC. Full variable domain (outside the CDR3, taken from reference TRBV9 and TRBJ2-1): DSGVTQTPKHLITATGQRVTLRCSPRSGDLSVYWYQQSLDQGLQFLIQYYNGEERAKGNILERFSAQQFPDLHSELNLSSLELGDSALYFCASSVGVVSGKGNEQFFGPGTRLTVL.

V gene TRBV19 combines with J gene TRBJ2-1; D is uncertain. V lost 2 bases, J lost 2 bases, and 10 bases lay in between. The germline V gene has CDR1 LNHDA and CDR2 SQIVND (reference sequence). This CDR3 region has 15 residues. The CDR3 sequence is CASSIYVGTYNEQFF. CDR3 in DNA: TGTGCCAGTAGTATATACGTGGGAACCTACAATGAGCAGTTCTTC.